This T cell receptor (beta chain) emerged from a study of PD-L1 blockade in urothelial cancer. The overall study: Patients took up atezolizumab in 2014 at 1,200 mg intravenously every 3 weeks. In the patient group, twenty-five of 29 were males with bladder-origin urothelial cancer. Analysis of the blood was performed 3 weeks (second dose) and 6 weeks after treatment start.

Clones were read by immunoSEQ multiplex PCR, and TCRdb kept only the in-frame ones, dropping some. The sample has approximately 25,000 clones; roughly 84% are singletons. Time point given: peripheral blood 6 weeks after treatment start. Each patient gave between 1 and 8 samples of peripheral blood mononuclear cells, which were collected pretreatment and during treatment. The CDR3 contains 13 residues. Trimming took 4 bases from V and 3 from J; bases not matched to a gene: 2. Germline assignment: CDR1 MGHRA and CDR2 YSYEKL. This clonotype originated in a man between 65 and 79 years old with urothelial cancer. V is TRBV4-1 and J is TRBJ1-2; 7 bases line up with TRBD1. This material consisted of PBMCs, taken around atezolizumab (anti-PD-L1) treatment. The CDR3 loop is CASSLGQYYGYTF. In DNA form, the CDR3 reads TGCGCCAGCAGCCTGGGACAGTACTATGGCTACACCTTC.